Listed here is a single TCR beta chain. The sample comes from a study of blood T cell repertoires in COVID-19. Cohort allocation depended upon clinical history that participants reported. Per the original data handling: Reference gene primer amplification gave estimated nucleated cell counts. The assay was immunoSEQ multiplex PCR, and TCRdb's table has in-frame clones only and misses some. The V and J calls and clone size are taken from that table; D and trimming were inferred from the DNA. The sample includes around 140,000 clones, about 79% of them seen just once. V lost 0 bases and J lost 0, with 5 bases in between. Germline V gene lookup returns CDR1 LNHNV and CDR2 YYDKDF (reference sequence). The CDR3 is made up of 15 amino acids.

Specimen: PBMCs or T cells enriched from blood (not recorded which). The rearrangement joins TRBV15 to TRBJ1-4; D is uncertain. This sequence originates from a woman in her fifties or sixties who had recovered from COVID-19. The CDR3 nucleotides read TGTGCCACCAGCAGAGAAGCTGCAACTAATGAAAAACTGTTTTTT. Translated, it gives CATSREAATNEKLFF.